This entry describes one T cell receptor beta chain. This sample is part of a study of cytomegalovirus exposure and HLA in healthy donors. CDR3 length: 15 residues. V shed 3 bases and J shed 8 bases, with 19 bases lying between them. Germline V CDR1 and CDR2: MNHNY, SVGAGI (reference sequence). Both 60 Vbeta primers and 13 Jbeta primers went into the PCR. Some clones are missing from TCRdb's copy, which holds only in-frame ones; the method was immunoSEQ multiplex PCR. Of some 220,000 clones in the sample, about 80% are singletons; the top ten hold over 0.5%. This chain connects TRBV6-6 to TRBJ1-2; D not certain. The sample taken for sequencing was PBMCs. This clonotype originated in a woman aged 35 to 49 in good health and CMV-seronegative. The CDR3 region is CASSYISLRGRGYTF. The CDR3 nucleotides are TGTGCCAGCAGTTATATCTCCCTACGTGGGAGAGGCTACACCTTC.